Listed below are T cell receptor beta chains from one sample, sequenced in a study of patients and donors after allogeneic stem cell transplantation. TCRdb called the RT-PCR reads again in MiXCR, with one record for every CDR3 protein. The table records about 110,000 distinct CDR3 sequences, around 38% of them present only once. The sequenced sample consisted of blood, either unsorted or a sorted T cell fraction (not recorded which). The source is a human donor who was either an allogeneic HSCT recipient or a stem cell or donor lymphocyte infusion donor (not recorded which). It is not recorded whose cells these are; they may come from a transplant donor. The CDR3 runs from the conserved cysteine through the conserved F or W. A D gene is named only where the DNA matches it firmly. Size tells how often a clone was seen (once, few, many) or the class of an expanded clone, and some rows leave it out.

clone_size: few; cdr3_length: 12; v_call: TRBV29-1; j_call: TRBJ1-4; d_call: NA; cdr3_aa: CSAQTATEKLFF; cdr3_nt: TGCAGCGCCCAGACGGCAACGGAAAAACTGTTTTTT
clone_size: few; cdr3_length: 15; v_call: TRBV28; j_call: TRBJ2-7; d_call: NA; cdr3_aa: CASSLGGPRRYEQYF; cdr3_nt: TGTGCCAGCAGTTTAGGGGGGCCTAGGAGGTACGAGCAGTACTTC
clone_size: few; cdr3_length: 14; v_call: TRBV5-1; j_call: TRBJ2-5; d_call: TRBD1; cdr3_aa: CASSLGTGEETQYF; cdr3_nt: TGCGCCAGCAGCTTGGGGACAGGGGAAGAGACCCAGTACTTC
clone_size: few; cdr3_length: 13; v_call: TRBV7-7; j_call: TRBJ2-1; d_call: TRBD1; cdr3_aa: CASSLDRGHEQFF; cdr3_nt: TGTGCTAGCAGCTTAGACAGGGGACATGAGCAGTTCTTC
clone_size: NA; cdr3_length: 16; v_call: TRBV7-2; j_call: TRBJ1-3; d_call: NA; cdr3_aa: CASSLGPGPSGNTIYF; cdr3_nt: TGTGCCAGCAGCTTAGGTCCAGGGCCCTCTGGAAACACCATATATTTT
clone_size: few; cdr3_length: 13; v_call: TRBV6-2/TRBV6-3; j_call: TRBJ1-3; d_call: NA; cdr3_aa: CASSYFSGNTIYF; cdr3_nt: TGTGCCAGCAGTTACTTCTCTGGAAACACCATATATTTT
clone_size: few; cdr3_length: 15; v_call: TRBV7-2; j_call: TRBJ1-5; d_call: NA; cdr3_aa: CASSREGQPNQPQHF; cdr3_nt: TGTGCCAGCAGCCGTGAGGGGCAGCCCAATCAGCCCCAGCATTTT
clone_size: NA; cdr3_length: 12; v_call: TRBV24-1; j_call: TRBJ2-7; d_call: NA; cdr3_aa: CATSDGPGEQYF; cdr3_nt: TGTGCCACCAGCGACGGCCCGGGGGAGCAGTACTTC
clone_size: NA; cdr3_length: 13; v_call: TRBV20-1; j_call: TRBJ1-2; d_call: NA; cdr3_aa: CSARDLGTHGYTF; cdr3_nt: TGCAGTGCTAGGGATTTGGGAACTCATGGCTACACCTTC
clone_size: NA; cdr3_length: 17; v_call: TRBV7-2; j_call: TRBJ2-3; d_call: TRBD2; cdr3_aa: CASSLRLAGGTTDTQYF; cdr3_nt: TGTGCCAGCAGCTTGAGACTAGCGGGAGGTACCACAGATACGCAGTATTTT
clone_size: NA; cdr3_length: 19; v_call: TRBV4-3; j_call: TRBJ1-1; d_call: NA; cdr3_aa: CASSQDGVGIRYRDTEAFF; cdr3_nt: TGCGCCAGCAGCCAAGACGGGGTAGGCATTAGATACAGAGACACTGAAGCTTTCTTT
clone_size: few; cdr3_length: 13; v_call: TRBV2; j_call: TRBJ1-5; d_call: TRBD1; cdr3_aa: CASSGTGVQPQHF; cdr3_nt: TGTGCCAGCAGTGGGACAGGGGTTCAGCCCCAGCATTTT
clone_size: NA; cdr3_length: 16; v_call: TRBV6-2/TRBV6-3; j_call: TRBJ2-1; d_call: TRBD1; cdr3_aa: CASSPLRQGPNNEQFF; cdr3_nt: TGTGCCAGCAGTCCTCTCCGACAGGGACCCAACAATGAGCAGTTCTTC
clone_size: NA; cdr3_length: 12; v_call: TRBV6-5; j_call: TRBJ2-5; d_call: NA; cdr3_aa: CASSLDRETQYF; cdr3_nt: TGTGCCAGCAGTCTCGACAGGGAGACCCAGTACTTC
clone_size: few; cdr3_length: 15; v_call: TRBV20-1; j_call: TRBJ1-5; d_call: NA; cdr3_aa: CSARDRNGPPGPQHF; cdr3_nt: TGCAGTGCTAGAGATCGTAACGGCCCCCCGGGGCCCCAGCATTTT
clone_size: NA; cdr3_length: 13; v_call: TRBV30; j_call: TRBJ1-6; d_call: NA; cdr3_aa: CAWSVEGQSPLHF; cdr3_nt: TGTGCCTGGAGTGTAGAAGGCCAGTCACCCCTCCACTTT
clone_size: few; cdr3_length: 16; v_call: TRBV6-5; j_call: TRBJ1-4; d_call: TRBD1; cdr3_aa: CASSFTQGEEGEKLFF; cdr3_nt: TGTGCCAGCAGTTTTACTCAGGGGGAAGAAGGTGAAAAACTGTTTTTT
clone_size: NA; cdr3_length: 14; v_call: TRBV7-2; j_call: TRBJ1-2; d_call: TRBD1; cdr3_aa: CASSSSGGSYGYTF; cdr3_nt: TGTGCCAGCAGCTCGTCAGGGGGTTCCTATGGCTACACCTTC
clone_size: few; cdr3_length: 14; v_call: TRBV28; j_call: TRBJ1-5; d_call: TRBD1; cdr3_aa: CASSSGQGNQPQHF; cdr3_nt: TGTGCCAGCAGTTCGGGACAGGGCAATCAGCCCCAGCATTTT
clone_size: NA; cdr3_length: 16; v_call: TRBV7-3; j_call: TRBJ2-3; d_call: NA; cdr3_aa: CASSLFGSWPTDTQYF; cdr3_nt: TGTGCCAGCAGCTTATTCGGATCCTGGCCGACAGATACGCAGTATTTT
clone_size: NA; cdr3_length: 16; v_call: TRBV19; j_call: TRBJ2-2; d_call: NA; cdr3_aa: CASSTPTSRNTGELFF; cdr3_nt: TGTGCCAGTAGTACCCCGACTAGTAGAAACACCGGGGAGCTGTTTTTT
clone_size: NA; cdr3_length: 14; v_call: TRBV6-2/TRBV6-3; j_call: TRBJ2-5; d_call: TRBD1; cdr3_aa: CASSYGGQQETQYF; cdr3_nt: TGTGCCAGCAGTTACGGGGGACAGCAAGAGACCCAGTACTTC
clone_size: NA; cdr3_length: 15; v_call: TRBV7-2; j_call: TRBJ2-1; d_call: TRBD2; cdr3_aa: CASSRSGDSYNEQFF; cdr3_nt: TGTGCCAGCAGCAGGAGCGGGGATTCCTACAATGAGCAGTTCTTC
clone_size: few; cdr3_length: 15; v_call: TRBV4-3; j_call: TRBJ2-3; d_call: TRBD2; cdr3_aa: CASGLHGTSSDTQYF; cdr3_nt: TGCGCCAGCGGGCTTCACGGGACTAGCTCAGATACGCAGTATTTT
clone_size: NA; cdr3_length: 17; v_call: TRBV15; j_call: TRBJ2-2; d_call: TRBD1; cdr3_aa: CATSLIHYRGLTGELFF; cdr3_nt: TGTGCCACCAGTCTGATCCACTACAGGGGCCTCACCGGGGAGCTGTTTTTT
clone_size: NA; cdr3_length: 15; v_call: TRBV4-3; j_call: TRBJ2-1; d_call: NA; cdr3_aa: CASSQAPLWGSEQFF; cdr3_nt: TGCGCCAGCAGCCAAGCGCCTCTATGGGGAAGTGAGCAGTTCTTC
clone_size: few; cdr3_length: 13; v_call: TRBV20-1; j_call: TRBJ2-1; d_call: NA; cdr3_aa: CSATIDRYNEQFF; cdr3_nt: TGCAGTGCCACCATTGATAGGTACAATGAGCAGTTCTTC
clone_size: NA; cdr3_length: 14; v_call: TRBV20-1; j_call: TRBJ1-1; d_call: NA; cdr3_aa: CSARDRRGKTEAFF; cdr3_nt: TGCAGTGCTAGAGATCGACGAGGGAAAACTGAAGCTTTCTTT
clone_size: many; cdr3_length: 14; v_call: TRBV28; j_call: TRBJ1-6; d_call: TRBD1; cdr3_aa: CASSLGTGSSPLHF; cdr3_nt: TGTGCCAGCAGTTTAGGGACAGGGAGTTCACCCCTCCACTTT
clone_size: NA; cdr3_length: 14; v_call: TRBV6-1; j_call: TRBJ1-1; d_call: NA; cdr3_aa: CASSSKKQGQRAFF; cdr3_nt: TGTGCCAGCAGTTCAAAAAAACAGGGACAAAGAGCTTTCTTT
clone_size: NA; cdr3_length: 14; v_call: TRBV7-8; j_call: TRBJ2-3; d_call: NA; cdr3_aa: CASSLGLAADTQYF; cdr3_nt: TGTGCCAGCAGCTTAGGCCTAGCAGCAGATACGCAGTATTTT
clone_size: NA; cdr3_length: 13; v_call: TRBV12-3/TRBV12-4; j_call: TRBJ2-3; d_call: NA; cdr3_aa: CASTGLITDTQYF; cdr3_nt: TGTGCCAGCACCGGACTGATCACAGATACGCAGTATTTT
clone_size: few; cdr3_length: 14; v_call: TRBV7-2; j_call: TRBJ2-3; d_call: TRBD2; cdr3_aa: CASSFNVGGDTQYF; cdr3_nt: TGTGCCAGCAGCTTCAACGTCGGGGGGGATACGCAGTATTTT
clone_size: NA; cdr3_length: 15; v_call: TRBV20-1; j_call: TRBJ1-5; d_call: NA; cdr3_aa: CSARKRGGGNQPQHF; cdr3_nt: TGCAGTGCTAGAAAGCGGGGAGGAGGCAATCAGCCCCAGCATTTT
clone_size: NA; cdr3_length: 16; v_call: TRBV15; j_call: TRBJ2-7; d_call: TRBD2; cdr3_aa: CATSRDKTSGTYEQYF; cdr3_nt: TGTGCCACCAGCAGAGATAAGACTAGCGGTACCTACGAGCAGTACTTC
clone_size: NA; cdr3_length: 16; v_call: TRBV6-6; j_call: TRBJ1-5; d_call: TRBD1; cdr3_aa: CASSTPGQGGNQPQHF; cdr3_nt: TGTGCCAGCAGCACGCCGGGACAGGGCGGCAATCAGCCCCAGCATTTT
clone_size: few; cdr3_length: 13; v_call: TRBV7-2; j_call: TRBJ1-2; d_call: NA; cdr3_aa: CASSPRTAMGLPF; cdr3_nt: TGTGCCAGCAGCCCGCGGACAGCTATGGGACTGCCCTTC
clone_size: NA; cdr3_length: 15; v_call: TRBV2; j_call: TRBJ1-1; d_call: NA; cdr3_aa: CASSELGRSNTEAFF; cdr3_nt: TGTGCCAGCAGTGAACTCGGACGGTCGAACACTGAAGCTTTCTTT
clone_size: few; cdr3_length: 14; v_call: TRBV6-6; j_call: TRBJ2-7; d_call: NA; cdr3_aa: CASSPWPTPYEQYF; cdr3_nt: TGTGCCAGCAGTCCCTGGCCCACGCCCTACGAGCAGTACTTC
clone_size: few; cdr3_length: 15; v_call: TRBV11-2; j_call: TRBJ1-2; d_call: NA; cdr3_aa: CASSLDQRDLMGYTF; cdr3_nt: TGTGCCAGCAGCTTAGATCAAAGGGACCTTATGGGCTACACCTTC
clone_size: few; cdr3_length: 17; v_call: TRBV6-5; j_call: TRBJ2-5; d_call: NA; cdr3_aa: CASSPSIFGESEETQYF; cdr3_nt: TGTGCCAGCAGCCCTTCTATCTTCGGGGAGAGCGAAGAGACCCAGTACTTC
clone_size: NA; cdr3_length: 14; v_call: TRBV5-1; j_call: TRBJ2-4; d_call: NA; cdr3_aa: CASMNQPSGNIQYF; cdr3_nt: TGCGCCAGCATGAACCAACCCTCGGGGAACATTCAGTACTTC
clone_size: NA; cdr3_length: 14; v_call: TRBV20-1; j_call: TRBJ1-2; d_call: TRBD1; cdr3_aa: CSARRQGNSYGYTF; cdr3_nt: TGCAGTGCTAGGAGACAGGGGAATTCGTATGGCTACACCTTC
clone_size: few; cdr3_length: 14; v_call: TRBV7-9; j_call: TRBJ2-7; d_call: NA; cdr3_aa: CASSWTGPKSEQYF; cdr3_nt: TGTGCCAGCAGCTGGACCGGGCCAAAAAGCGAGCAGTACTTC